This T cell receptor (beta chain) appears in the sequencing data of a study of blood T cell repertoires in COVID-19. As for the study in general: COVID-19 samples collected from the United States, Italy and Spain covered acute and convalescent phases. PBMCs, B-cell-depleted T cells, or T cells provided the cDNA or gDNA that made up the material.

The CDR3 has 15 amino acids. Per the germline V gene, CDR1 is SGHRS and CDR2 is YFSETQ. With 4 bases clipped from V and 1 base from J, the junction kept 4 bases outside the gene matches. In the original workflow: For nucleated cells, counts were estimated from reference gene primer amplification. Sequencing used immunoSEQ multiplex PCR; TCRdb keeps in-frame clones, though not all of them. V and J calls and clone size are given by that table; D and trimming were obtained from the DNA. This table has 150,000 to 200,000 clones, roughly 89% appearing once. This receptor was taken from a man aged 40-55 years with acute or convalescent COVID-19. The chain combines TRBV5-1 with TRBJ2-1, with TRBD1 identical over 8 bases. Material: peripheral blood. For the CDR3, the DNA is TGCGCCAGCAGCCTAGGACAGGGTTCCTACAATGAGCAGTTCTTC. It translates to CASSLGQGSYNEQFF.